This T cell receptor beta chain was profiled in a study of blood T cell dynamics during melanoma immunotherapy. Study-wide context: Standard first-line treatment here was pembrolizumab or nivolumab plus ipilimumab in metastatic melanoma.

Measured with immunoSEQ multiplex PCR; TCRdb has only the in-frame clones, and not every one. The data show approximately 10,000 clones, around 85% seen once. As for time point: week 3, after first cycle of checkpoint inhibitor. From germline, CDR1 is KGHSH and CDR2 LQKENI. The CDR3 loop spans 14 amino acids. V was cut by 6 bases and J by 8 bases, with 16 bases left in between. The sequencing here drew on blood, taken from a patient treated with checkpoint blockade. The sequence was obtained from a human donor with melanoma. The J gene is TRBJ1-4, the V gene TRBV18, with D perhaps matching TRBD1 (5 bases). This CDR3 reads CASSLGTVGEKLFF. The CDR3 bases are TGTGCCAGCTCGCTCGGGACCGTCGGGGAAAAACTGTTTTTT.